This T cell receptor beta chain comes out of a study of cytomegalovirus exposure and HLA in healthy donors. Study-wide background: Among the approximately 400 donors who were genotyped, 70% to 90% fell in the genetic ancestry cluster that is associated with self-reported Caucasian donors. Notes on the study in general: It was reported that the classifier diagnosed cytomegalovirus status with high specificity and sensitivity in both the original and validation cohorts. TCR beta V segments were, for the most part, productive about 90% or about 30% of the time in an earlier analysis. An ancestry cluster, one associated with Asian ancestry, reportedly showed fewer N-insertions than the approximately 650-donor mean in a later analysis.

It was with 60 Vbeta and 13 Jbeta primers that the PCR ran. Data came from immunoSEQ multiplex PCR; TCRdb stores just in-frame clones and leaves some out. The table shows 180,000 or so clones, with 82% occurring only once. Turning to this clone: The target antigen is unknown.

V was clipped by 7 bases and J by 0 bases, with 13 bases between them. CDR3 length equals 15 residues. Per the germline V gene, CDR1 is MNHEY and CDR2 is SVGAGI. The chain combines TRBV6-5 with TRBJ2-1, with D perhaps matching TRBD2 (6 bases). The sequenced material came from PBMCs. This receptor was taken from a middle-aged man in good health and CMV-seronegative. CDR3 DNA: TGTGCCAGCAAAAGTAGCGGAAGCTCCTACAATGAGCAGTTCTTC. This translates into CASKSSGSSYNEQFF.